This T cell receptor (beta chain) was identified during a study of graft-versus-host responses after intestinal transplantation. V dropped 3 bases and J dropped 0 bases, with 12 bases sitting between them. CDR1 KGHSH and CDR2 LQKENI come from the germline V gene. This CDR3 is built from 16 residues. The method was immunoSEQ multiplex PCR; TCRdb's version includes in-frame clones alone and lacks a portion of them. The table includes some 21,000 clones, 50% to 60% detected once. The clonotype was recovered from a human patient who received an intestinal transplant. Source: alloreactive CD4+ T cells from a mixed lymphocyte reaction culture, taken before intestinal transplant. Described subset: CFSE-low proliferating T cells sorted from approximately 6-day pre-transplant mixed lymphocyte reaction (GvH or HvG direction). The rearrangement links TRBV18 to TRBJ2-1; weak D call: TRBD1 (6 bases). The CDR3 loop is CASSPGQSSSYNEQFF. DNA of the CDR3: TGTGCCAGCTCACCTGGACAGTCGAGCTCCTACAATGAGCAGTTCTTC.